This passage covers 26 T cell receptor beta chains from one sample sequenced in a study of PD-L1 blockade in urothelial cancer. TCRdb's copy holds only in-frame clones and misses some; the assay was immunoSEQ multiplex PCR. The table shows about 43,000 clones, with about 87% occurring only once. The source material was PBMCs, sampled around atezolizumab (anti-PD-L1) treatment. These receptors were obtained from a man older than 75 with urothelial cancer.

This clone was found once. V and J are TRBV4-2 and TRBJ2-3; 9 bases are shared with TRBD2. Trimming removed 0 bases from V and 4 bases from J; junction bases left unmatched: 5. This CDR3 has 16 amino acids. The germline gives CDR1 LGHNA, CDR2 YNFKEQ. Here the CDR3 DNA reads TGTGCCAGCAGCCAAGAACAGCGGGAGGCCCCAGATACGCAGTATTTT. This codes for CASSQEQREAPDTQYF.

J is TRBJ1-5 and V is TRBV5-5, with D uncertain. Germline V gene lookup returns CDR1 SGHKS and CDR2 YYEKEE (reference sequence). V lost 4 bases and J lost 7, with 12 bases in between. This CDR3 comprises 13 residues. The CDR3, as DNA: TGTGCCAGCAGCGTGACGGGGTTGCAGCCCCAGCATTTT. Translation: CASSVTGLQPQHF.

The sample holds one count of this clone. The chain links TRBV18 to TRBJ2-2, with TRBD2 matching over 7 bases. From germline, CDR1 is KGHSH and CDR2 LQKENI. This CDR3 has 15 amino acids. The V segment lost 4 bases and the J segment 3 bases; nucleotides outside the gene matches: 5. The CDR3 region is CASSLLADHTGELFF. The CDR3 DNA reads TGTGCCAGCTCACTCCTAGCGGACCACACCGGGGAGCTGTTTTTT.

CDR3 sequence (DNA): TGTGCCAGCAGCTTAAGCGCCACAGATACGCAGTATTTT. It encodes CASSLSATDTQYF. This rearrangement joins TRBV7-9 to TRBJ2-3; D is undetermined. This CDR3 spans 13 amino acids. CDR1 and CDR2 from the germline V gene are SEHNR and FQNEAQ (reference sequence). V was pared by 2 bases and J by 2 bases, with 5 bases between.

Comments on this clone: This sample includes further DNA sequences coding for the same CDR3. The chain couples TRBV4-1 to TRBJ2-1; 11 nucleotides line up with TRBD2. The CDR3 has 16 amino acids. V gave up 1 base and J gave up 4 bases; unmatched junction bases: 3. Germline V gives CDR1 MGHRA, CDR2 YSYEKL. In nucleotides, the CDR3 is TGCGCCAGCAGCCAAGGCCTAGCGGGAGGATACAATGAGCAGTTCTTC. It specifies CASSQGLAGGYNEQFF.

The chain joins TRBV7-9 to TRBJ2-3; 7 bases map to TRBD2. Trimming at V came to 8 bases and at J to 8 bases, leaving 16 bases not matched to a gene. The CDR3 is 15 amino acids. Looked up from germline, CDR1 is SEHNR and CDR2 is FQNEAQ (reference sequence). The CDR3 here is CASWEGLSLVGTQYF. Written as DNA, the CDR3 is TGTGCCAGCTGGGAGGGACTCTCATTGGTAGGTACGCAGTATTTT.

This chain uses TRBV5-6 with TRBJ1-4; weak D call: TRBD1 (6 bases). CDR3 length: 15 amino acids. Trimming pared 0 bases from V and 8 bases from J, leaving 14 bases between. From germline, CDR1 is SGHDT and CDR2 YYEEEE. Here the CDR3 reads CASSLGTVGREKLFF. CDR3 DNA: TGTGCCAGCAGCTTGGGGACAGTGGGTAGAGAAAAACTGTTTTTT.

J is TRBJ1-6 and V is TRBV6-1; TRBD1 agrees at 12 bases. This CDR3 has 17 amino acids. V gave up 4 bases and J gave up 4 bases; unmatched junction bases: 5. Germline CDR1 is MNHNS and CDR2 is SASEGT. This chain's CDR3 is CASSAPGQGAYNSPLHF. Here the CDR3 DNA reads TGTGCCAGCAGTGCCCCGGGACAGGGGGCGTATAATTCACCCCTCCACTTT.

CDR3 sequence: CASRGDNGNEQFF. In DNA, the CDR3 is TGTGCCAGCCGAGGGGACAACGGGAATGAGCAGTTCTTC. The J gene is TRBJ2-1, the V gene TRBV5-6; TRBD1 might be the D (6 bases). Trimming took off 7 bases at V and 7 bases at J, with 15 bases between the two ends. The germline V gene encodes CDR1 SGHDT and CDR2 YYEEEE. This CDR3 is built from 13 residues.

The chain carries TRBV7-2 and TRBJ2-5; no firm D call. Trimming stripped 1 base from V and 4 bases from J, with 10 bases between. The CDR3 sequence is 14 residues long. Germline CDR1 reads SGHTA; CDR2 reads FQGNSA. The CDR3 sequence is CASSLGALRETQYF. In DNA, the CDR3 is TGTGCCAGCAGCTTAGGAGCCCTTAGAGAGACCCAGTACTTC.

This chain connects TRBV2 to TRBJ1-5; D is uncertain. This CDR3 contains 14 residues. Germline-derived CDR1 and CDR2 are SNHLY and FYNNEI. Trimming cost V 2 bases and J 6 bases, with 11 bases left between them. This chain's CDR3 is CASSESGGRQPQHF. CDR3 sequence (DNA): TGTGCCAGCAGTGAATCGGGAGGGCGTCAGCCCCAGCATTTT. The full variable domain, completed using reference TRBV2 and TRBJ1-5, is EPEVTQTPSHQVTQMGQEVILRCVPISNHLYFYWYRQILGQKVEFLVSFYNNEISEKSEIFDDQFSVERPDGSNFTLKIRSTKLEDSAMYFCASSESGGRQPQHFGDGTRLSIL.

This clone was found once. The gene calls are TRBV28 and TRBJ2-7; a weak D match, TRBD2 (6 bases). The CDR3 has 14 residues. V lost 7 bases to trimming and J lost 0 bases, with 13 bases between them. The germline V gene has CDR1 MDHEN and CDR2 SYDVKM. CDR3 in amino acids: CASTPGGSSYEQYF. DNA for the CDR3: TGTGCCAGCACCCCCGGGGGAAGCTCCTACGAGCAGTACTTC.

V and J are TRBV6-6 and TRBJ1-5, with 7 bases matching TRBD1. V shed 2 bases, J shed 7 bases, and the junction held 8 bases outside the gene matches. The CDR3 has 15 amino acids. The germline CDR1 and CDR2 sequences are MNHNY and SVGAGI (reference sequence). CDR3 sequence (DNA): TGTGCCAGCAGTTACGGGCAGGGGGACGGGCAGCCCCAGCATTTT. Amino acid sequence: CASSYGQGDGQPQHF.

This clone appeared a few times. This CDR3 reads CASSLAVAQGADTQYF. The DNA for the CDR3 is TGCGCCAGCAGCTTGGCCGTGGCACAGGGCGCAGATACGCAGTATTTT. V is TRBV5-1 and J is TRBJ2-3; D may be TRBD1 (6 bases). The germline CDR1 and CDR2 sequences are SGHRS and YFSETQ. The germline V and J ends were trimmed by 0 bases and 4 bases, with 15 bases remaining between them. CDR3 length: 16 amino acids.

The chain joins TRBV18 to TRBJ2-3; 9 nucleotides agree with TRBD2. J gave up 0 bases and V 3 bases, and 13 bases lay outside the gene matches. Germline-derived CDR1 and CDR2 are KGHSH and LQKENI. This CDR3 contains 19 residues. This chain's CDR3 is CASSPDDDTGTSSTDTQYF. CDR3 coding DNA: TGTGCCAGCTCACCGGATGATGATACCGGGACTAGCAGCACAGATACGCAGTATTTT.

The chain joins TRBV19 to TRBJ2-3; D is perhaps TRBD1 (8 bases). CDR1 and CDR2 (germline): LNHDA, SQIVND (reference sequence). V was trimmed by 8 bases and J by 6 bases, leaving 15 bases between them. The CDR3 is made up of 13 amino acids. This CDR3 reads CASADRGGDTQYF. In nucleotides, the CDR3 is TGTGCCAGTGCCGACAGGGGAGGGGATACGCAGTATTTT.

The rearrangement uses TRBV4-1 and TRBJ2-7; 8 positions match TRBD1. Trimming cost V 1 base and J 2 bases; bases outside gene matches: 4. The germline CDR1 and CDR2 sequences are MGHRA and YSYEKL. The CDR3 runs 15 residues. This chain's CDR3 is CASSQAGTGTYEQYF. In nucleotides, the CDR3 is TGCGCCAGCAGCCAAGCCGGGACAGGTACCTACGAGCAGTACTTC.

As DNA, the CDR3 is TGTGCCAGCAGTGAGGGCCGGGACACCTACTATGGCTACACCTTC. Protein: CASSEGRDTYYGYTF. V and J are TRBV6-1 and TRBJ1-2; D perhaps matches TRBD1 (6 bases). Trimming took 3 bases from V and 3 from J, leaving 14 bases between them. The V gene's germline CDR1 is MNHNS and CDR2 SASEGT. This CDR3 comprises 15 residues.

The chain couples TRBV15 to TRBJ2-3, with 7 bases fitting TRBD2. J was trimmed by 3 bases and V by 5 bases; bases with no gene match: 11. Germline V gene lookup returns CDR1 LNHNV and CDR2 YYDKDF (reference sequence). The CDR3 is 16 amino acids. The CDR3 here is CATSPLRAGPTDTQYF. CDR3 nucleotide sequence: TGTGCCACCAGCCCCCTCCGAGCGGGACCTACAGATACGCAGTATTTT.

This clone was picked up a small number of times. The V call is TRBV19, the J call TRBJ2-2, with 8 bases lining up with TRBD1. The V gene end was trimmed by 6 bases and the J gene end by 2 bases; junction bases not matched to a gene: 5. This CDR3 region has 15 residues. Germline values: CDR1 LNHDA, CDR2 SQIVND (reference sequence). The CDR3: CASSRTGLNTGELFF. CDR3 bases: TGTGCCAGTAGCCGGACAGGGCTTAACACCGGGGAGCTGTTTTTT.

The gene calls are TRBV6-5 and TRBJ2-2, with D unclear. The ends were cut back, 2 bases at V and 2 bases at J, with 6 bases in the middle. The CDR3 consists of 14 residues. Looked up from germline, CDR1 is MNHEY and CDR2 is SVGAGI. CDR3 in DNA: TGTGCCAGCAGTTACGACACTAACACCGGGGAGCTGTTTTTT. Protein: CASSYDTNTGELFF.

The chain combines TRBV2 with TRBJ2-7; possibly TRBD2 for D (5 bases). CDR1 is SNHLY, CDR2 FYNNEI, per germline. The ends were cut back, 7 bases at V and 2 bases at J, with 6 bases in the middle. The CDR3 length is 11 residues. The CDR3 region has the DNA TGTGCCAGCATGGAGGCCTACGAGCAGTACTTC. Encoded protein: CASMEAYEQYF.

The CDR3 protein is CASSPSPGGGTGELFF. Written as DNA, the CDR3 is TGTGCCAGCTCACCATCCCCCGGGGGTGGCACCGGGGAGCTGTTTTTT. This chain joins TRBV18 and TRBJ2-2; possibly TRBD2 for D (6 bases). Germline V gene data show CDR1 as KGHSH and CDR2 as LQKENI. The V and J ends lost 2 bases and 4 bases respectively, with 14 bases between them. CDR3 length: 16 residues.

The chain combines TRBV20-1 with TRBJ2-7; D gene ambiguous. The ends were cut back, 2 bases at V and 4 bases at J, with 6 bases in the middle. CDR3 length equals 11 residues. From germline, CDR1 is DFQATT and CDR2 SNEGSKA (reference sequence). This CDR3 reads CSARKPYEQYF. The CDR3 DNA sequence: TGCAGTGCTAGAAAGCCGTACGAGCAGTACTTC.

The rearrangement joins TRBV12-5 to TRBJ1-3; D is unclear. Germline values: CDR1 LGHNT, CDR2 FRNRAP. This CDR3 region has 13 residues. The V and J ends lost 8 bases and 4 bases respectively, with 12 bases between them. CDR3 sequence (DNA): TGTGCTAGTACTGTTTTGAACGGAAACACCATATATTTT. This sequence encodes CASTVLNGNTIYF.

V usage is TRBV25-1 and J usage is TRBJ2-3, with 14 bases fitting TRBD2. V trimming: 8 bases; J trimming: 3 bases; junction bases outside the gene matches: 4. The CDR3 is made up of 15 amino acids. Germline values: CDR1 MGHDK, CDR2 SYGVNS. In nucleotides, the CDR3 is TGTGCCAGCCAGACTAGCGGGAGGGGGACAGATACGCAGTATTTT. Translating it yields CASQTSGRGTDTQYF.